This T cell receptor beta chain originates from a study of response to subunit inactivated influenza vaccine (dated by TCRdb to the late 2010s). A note on the overall study: To follow how T cells responded to a trivalent subunit inactivated influenza vaccine, the researchers relied on deep quantitative profiling of the T cell receptor repertoire. Results and caveats for the whole study, not just this receptor: The authors proposed that each seasonal influenza vaccination may bring in only a limited number of new T cells.

There are 14 amino acids in the CDR3, from cysteine to phenylalanine inclusive. The only DNA kept is the CDR3, 42 bases in frame from the first base. Germline trimming: 4 bases from V, 8 bases from J; junction bases outside gene matches: 7. Via the germline V gene, CDR1 is SGHRS and CDR2 YFSETQ. Concerning this clonotype itself: What this receptor recognizes is not known. Within one base of it there is no much larger clone, and no base qualities were kept.

To prepare the library, RT-PCR was applied. Sequencing took place on an Illumina HiSeq 2500. Using fastp at Q25 and MiXCR, TCRdb reprocessed the public reads and kept productive beta chains. All rows with the same CDR3 protein become a single entry with the most common DNA and genes. The sample profile shows roughly 790,000 distinct CDR3 sequences; roughly 20% of them were found once. The ten largest account for roughly 10% of the sample. The receptor chain draws on TRBV5-1 and TRBJ2-1; 9 of the junction bases match TRBD2. The origin of this receptor is a middle-aged man who received an inactivated influenza vaccine. Donor details come from another sample of the same person, matched by shared clones. The sequencing used PBMCs from blood, collected about 5 days after vaccination. DNA sequence: TGCGCCAGCAGCACAGCATTAGCGGGGGATGAGCAGTTCTTC. Translated, it gives CASSTALAGDEQFF.